The present entry profiles one T cell receptor (beta chain) with its context. Trimming cost V 4 bases and J 5 bases, with 11 bases left between them. This CDR3 spans 13 amino acids. Germline assignment: CDR1 SGHDN and CDR2 FVKESK. These data belong to a study of blood T cell repertoires in COVID-19. Study at large: Donors in the United States, Italy and Spain gave samples during acute or convalescent COVID-19.

Measured with immunoSEQ multiplex PCR; TCRdb has only the in-frame clones, and not every one. Of roughly 42,000 clones listed, around 87% were seen once; the top ten hold approximately 10%. This receptor was obtained from a man aged 25-45 years with active or convalescent COVID-19. Material for sequencing was peripheral blood. The J gene is TRBJ1-2, the V gene TRBV14; unclear D gene. In DNA form, the CDR3 reads TGTGCCAGCAGCCCACGTTCGGGTTATGGCTACACCTTC. It translates to CASSPRSGYGYTF.